This TCR beta chain came from a study of shared clonotypes between healthy human individuals. Background on the study: Per-donor plates numbered three CD4 naive, three CD4 memory, two CD8 naive and one CD8 memory.

Data came from immunoSEQ multiplex PCR; TCRdb stores just in-frame clones and leaves some out. The data show under 650,000 clones, around 96% seen once. The V and J ends lost 4 bases and 4 bases respectively, with 17 bases between them. The CDR3 length is 15 residues. Germline values: CDR1 MNHEY, CDR2 SMNVEV (reference sequence). The receptor's source is a woman in her twenties or thirties in good health. J is TRBJ2-7 and V is TRBV27, with a possible D match to TRBD2 (6 bases). The sample taken for sequencing was naive CD4+ T cells sorted from blood. Subset of the sample: CD45RA+ positively selected. CDR3 protein: CASSSWGGEVYEQYF. The CDR3 DNA follows: TGTGCCAGCAGTTCGTGGGGAGGTGAGGTTTACGAGCAGTACTTC.